Detailed here is one T cell receptor (beta chain). No antigen is known for it. No quality values exist for individual bases; no much larger clone is one base distant. TCR beta CDR3 regions were amplified from RNA transcripts. For the first round of RT-PCR on the TCR CDR3, the HTBI primer set was used together with the Qiagen OneStep RT-PCR kit. The libraries were constructed in a second round of multiplex PCR and then size-selected and purified. Paired-end sequencing of the libraries was performed with 100 bp reads on an Illumina HiSeq2000. Per the authors' processing: Raw data were processed with SOAPnuke, discarding reads with adapters, uncalled bases, mean Phred below 15, or no exact constant-primer or identifier match. COPE v1.2.5 was used to merge the high-quality paired reads, and each unique nucleotide sequence was defined as a clonotype. MiTCR v1.1 was used to align clonotypes to the IMGT TRBV, TRBD and TRBJ reference segments. The analysis was restricted to V-J combinations with a frequency above 0.0001, which together covered over 99% of the repertoires. A TCS score was defined as the ratio between F50 (clonal expansion) and ExV (chaos), using BLOSUM62-based TCRdist between CDR3 peptides within each V-J. Welch's t-statistics and random forest reduced approximately 520 V-J features to 10 to 15, which were used in a naive Bayes classifier (R e1071). The raw public reads went through TCRdb reprocessing: fastp at Q25, MiXCR clone calling, in-frame beta chains kept. Records with the same CDR3 protein are collapsed into one entry carrying the most frequent genes and DNA. The V and J calls were not made by the authors but by TCRdb's processing. The sample table shows hundreds of thousands of distinct CDR3 sequences, and 15% to 18% are seen once. The top ten constitute 14% of the sample.

The data belong to a study of T cells in Graves' hyperthyroidism and ophthalmopathy (dated by TCRdb to between 2019 and 2020). General notes on the study: Peripheral blood was sampled at the time of initial diagnosis, prior to any treatment. Whether ophthalmopathy could be predicted prospectively was tested in an independent validation cohort made up of under 20 hyperthyroidism patients plus 17 patients who later progressed to ophthalmopathy. A discovery cohort of fewer than 110 patients, about 44 with Graves' ophthalmopathy and approximately 60 with stable Graves' hyperthyroidism, was used to find distinguishing TCR V-J signatures. According to the paper, TCR Vbeta CDR3 sequencing was carried out on 135 peripheral blood samples, which came from approximately 41 ophthalmopathy, 70 to 80 hyperthyroidism and about 17 progressor patients. The study also compared thyroid tissue and blood T-cell repertoires from a handful of Graves' hyperthyroidism patients. Once sampling was done, hyperthyroidism patients were given methimazole at a starting dose of 30 mg daily, whereas ophthalmopathy patients were given high-dose intravenous methylprednisolone. The 100 or so discovery patients were randomly split 7:3 into training and test sets. Points the paper makes about the study in general: During validation, the model predicted progression to ophthalmopathy a median of about 5.9 months ahead of onset, with approximately 70% sensitivity and about 72% specificity. No statistical method was used to set the sample size in advance, and investigators knew the group allocation. In cross-validation, a model built on a 13 V-J signature told ophthalmopathy apart from stable hyperthyroidism with approximately 90% sensitivity and about 81% specificity, and in testing the same model reached 80%/75%. Most expanded thyroid clonotypes (frequency above 0.001) were also detected in blood, suggesting blood repertoires may reflect thyroid immune responses.

A patient counted as having stable Graves' hyperthyroidism if no progression to ophthalmopathy occurred over 18 months of follow-up. The hyperthyroidism patients were between 18 and 65 years old and newly diagnosed, with a disease duration of less than 2 months. Patients with uncontrolled infections, other autoimmune diseases, pregnancy or lactation were excluded. Diagnoses were established on the basis of clinical symptoms, serum thyroxine and TRAb, thyroid ultrasound, and orbital computed tomography. PBMCs were separated from 7.5 to 10 ml of fresh peripheral blood using Ficoll-Paque density gradient centrifugation. Trizol reagent was used to extract total RNA, and RNA quality was then checked on an Agilent 2100 Bioanalyzer. The sequenced sample was blood. This sequence was found in a young woman with Graves' hyperthyroidism.

DNA sequence: TGTGCCAGCAGTTCACGGACTAGCGGTTACAATGAGCAGTTCTTC. The encoded protein is CASSSRTSGYNEQFF. The rearranged segments are TRBV6-5 and TRBJ2-1, and TRBD2 aligns with 10 junction nucleotides. Unmatched junction bases come to 4, with V trimmed by 4 bases and J by 4 bases. From cysteine to phenylalanine, the CDR3 is 15 amino acids long. Only the CDR3 region is kept as DNA, spanning 45 bases read in frame from base 1. CDR1 and CDR2 were assigned from the germline V gene as MNHEY and SVGAGI.